This T cell receptor (delta chain) was sequenced during a study of gamma-delta chains in newborns, infants, children (dated by TCRdb to between 2019 and 2020). As for the study more broadly: According to the study title, microbial exposure causes polyclonal expansion of innate gammadelta T cells right after birth. How innate gammadelta T cell populations in human newborns were shaped by microbial exposure immediately after birth was investigated in the study.

Sequencing relied on an Illumina MiSeq. The public reads were reprocessed by TCRdb using CATT, and rows of matching DNA were later combined. The sample table records over 2,500 delta-chain clones; around 53% of these occur just once. Of the sample, about 6% falls within the top ten clones. This clone counts as medium-sized (0.01 to 0.1%). Its cognate antigen has yet to be identified. No base quality values were provided; no much bigger clone lies one nucleotide off. This TCR was recovered from a child who received the measles vaccine. The sample taken for sequencing was blood.

The CDR3 is CACFGLGVASWDTRQMFF. The DNA reads as follows: TGTGCCTGCTTCGGCCTGGGGGTTGCCTCCTGGGACACCCGACAGATGTTTTTC. The V and J segments used are TRDV2 and TRDJ3; 7 central nucleotides agree with TRDD3. The germline V and J ends show losses of 7 bases and 0 bases respectively, and no gene match explains 11 bases of the junction. CDR1 and CDR2, per the germline V gene, are GEAIGNYY and EKD. Measured from the cysteine to the phenylalanine, the CDR3 is 18 residues long. Only the CDR3 part of the read is kept: 54 bases, read in frame from the first base.